The 21 T cell receptor beta chains below all came from one sample that was sequenced in a study of blood T cell repertoires in COVID-19. Only in-frame clones appear in the TCRdb table, and some are missing; sequencing was by immunoSEQ multiplex PCR. The sample has around 170,000 clones; roughly 75% are singletons. What was sequenced was peripheral blood. The source is an older man with active or convalescent COVID-19.

V is TRBV2 and J is TRBJ2-3, with 8 bases identical to TRBD2. This CDR3 comprises 14 residues. The V and J ends lost 7 bases and 3 bases, in that order; junction bases with no gene match: 6. CDR1 is SNHLY and CDR2 is FYNNEI in the germline V gene. CDR3 in amino acids: CASMGSGGTDTQYF. The DNA of the CDR3 is TGTGCCAGCATGGGTTCGGGGGGGACAGATACGCAGTATTTT.

This rearrangement joins TRBV9 to TRBJ1-2; 7 nucleotides align to TRBD1. The CDR3 covers 15 residues. V lost 4 bases and J lost 4; bases outside the gene matches: 10. Germline V gene lookup returns CDR1 SGDLS and CDR2 YYNGEE. The CDR3 spells CASSPQQGTGYGYTF. The CDR3 DNA sequence: TGTGCCAGCAGCCCACAACAGGGGACCGGCTATGGCTACACCTTC.

V gene TRBV12-3 or TRBV12-4 combines with J gene TRBJ2-1, with D possibly matching TRBD2 (6 bases). The CDR3 sequence is 13 residues long. Trimming left V 6 bases short and J 15 bases short, with 21 bases between. CDR3 coding DNA: TGTGCCAGCAGCATTTCGCGGGAACAGACTCGGTTCTTC. Protein sequence: CASSISREQTRFF.

The chain is built from TRBV27 and TRBJ2-1, with TRBD2 matching over 9 bases. Germline CDR1 is MNHEY and CDR2 is SMNVEV (reference sequence). The J segment lost 7 bases and the V segment lost 2 bases, leaving 6 bases of the junction unmatched. The CDR3 is made up of 15 amino acids. This CDR3 is CASSLIAGVRNEQFF. CDR3 coding DNA: TGTGCCAGCAGTTTAATAGCGGGAGTACGGAATGAGCAGTTCTTC.

This clone was counted a single time. The chain carries TRBV18 and TRBJ2-7; 8 bases map to TRBD1. Germline V gene data show CDR1 as KGHSH and CDR2 as LQKENI. The V and J ends lost 8 bases and 6 bases, in that order; junction bases with no gene match: 12. CDR3 length: 14 residues. CDR3 nucleotides: TGTGCCAGCCGACAGGGGTCAGACTTACCCGAGCAGTACTTC. Its translation: CASRQGSDLPEQYF. Combining the CDR3 with reference TRBV18 and TRBJ2-7 gives the whole variable domain NAGVMQNPRHLVRRRGQEARLRCSPMKGHSHVYWYRQLPEEGLKFMVYLQKENIIDESGMPKERFSAEFPKEGPSILRIQQVVRGDSAAYFCASRQGSDLPEQYFGPGTRLTVT.

The rearrangement uses TRBV19 and TRBJ1-1, with D uncertain. The CDR3 sequence is 15 residues long. V lost 5 bases and J lost 5, with 18 bases in between. CDR1 and CDR2 from the germline V gene are LNHDA and SQIVND (reference sequence). This CDR3 is CASSEGGRPGTEAFF. For the CDR3, the DNA is TGTGCCAGTAGTGAGGGAGGCAGGCCGGGGACTGAAGCTTTCTTT. Filled out from reference TRBV19 and TRBJ1-1, the complete variable domain reads DGGITQSPKYLFRKEGQNVTLSCEQNLNHDAMYWYRQDPGQGLRLIYYSQIVNDFQKGDIAEGYSVSREKKESFPLTVTSAQKNPTAFYLCASSEGGRPGTEAFFGQGTRLTVV.

The chain is built from TRBV30 and TRBJ1-3; 7 bases line up with TRBD1. Germline V CDR1 and CDR2: GTSNPN, SVGIG (reference sequence). The CDR3 has 15 amino acids. With 4 bases clipped from V and 1 base from J, the junction kept 7 bases outside the gene matches. CDR3 nucleotides: TGTGCCTGGAAAGGGGGCGCGAGGTCTGGAAACACCATATATTTT. It specifies CAWKGGARSGNTIYF.

In its sample, this clone was seen a few times. V is TRBV3-1 (or the pseudogene TRBV3-2) and J is TRBJ2-5; weak D call: TRBD2 (6 bases). The germline gives CDR1 LGHDT, CDR2 YNNKEL (reference sequence). The V and J ends lost 0 bases and 5 bases respectively, with 16 bases between them. CDR3 length: 16 amino acids. The CDR3 DNA reads TGTGCCAGCAGCCAAGATTCGGGAGCACGGACGGAGACCCAGTACTTC. It encodes CASSQDSGARTETQYF.

The J gene is TRBJ2-5, the V gene TRBV10-3; D gene uncertain. The CDR3 covers 16 residues. CDR1 and CDR2 from the germline V gene are ENHRY and SYGVKD. V dropped 4 bases and J dropped 3 bases, with 18 bases sitting between them. The CDR3 DNA reads TGTGCCATCAGTGGAGGAACGGCAAACCCGAAAGAGACCCAGTACTTC. Protein product: CAISGGTANPKETQYF.

The chain is built from TRBV30 and TRBJ2-7, with TRBD1 matching 9 bases. Trimming removed 4 bases from V and 6 bases from J; junction bases left unmatched: 7. The CDR3 has 13 amino acids. Germline-derived CDR1 and CDR2 are GTSNPN and SVGIG (reference sequence). CDR3 in amino acids: CAWTGTGRGEQYF. DNA for the CDR3: TGTGCCTGGACCGGGACAGGGAGGGGCGAGCAGTACTTC.

J is TRBJ2-7 and V is TRBV5-5; no clear D gene. Trimming took 1 base from V and 4 from J, leaving 12 bases between them. Germline V gives CDR1 SGHKS, CDR2 YYEKEE (reference sequence). CDR3 length: 14 residues. The CDR3 protein is CASSLTLDGYEQYF. CDR3 in DNA: TGTGCCAGCAGCTTGACCCTCGACGGGTACGAGCAGTACTTC.

The CDR3 spells CSAYDYEQYF. CDR3 sequence (DNA): TGCAGCGCCTATGATTACGAGCAGTACTTC. The chain combines TRBV29-1 with TRBJ2-7; D is ambiguous. CDR1 and CDR2 from the germline V gene are SQVTM and ANQGSEA. This CDR3 spans 10 amino acids. The V and J ends lost 7 bases and 4 bases respectively, with 8 bases between them.

This clone was counted a few times. The chain uses TRBV6-2 or TRBV6-3 and TRBJ1-2; D possibly corresponds to TRBD1 (5 bases). V gave up 0 bases and J gave up 8 bases, with 13 bases separating them. The CDR3 contains 14 residues. Per germline, CDR1 MNHEY and CDR2 SVGEGT. CDR3 protein: CASSYSTEVKGYTF. CDR3 nucleotides: TGTGCCAGCAGTTACTCGACAGAAGTAAAGGGCTACACCTTC.

This clone was observed a single time. The genes are TRBV6-5 and TRBJ2-1; D gene unclear. Between the trimmed V and J ends, which lost 6 bases and 3 bases, there was a span of 9 bases. CDR3 length: 13 amino acids. The germline V gene encodes CDR1 MNHEY and CDR2 SVGAGI. The CDR3 spells CASSADFYNEQFF. CDR3 DNA: TGTGCCAGCAGCGCAGACTTCTACAATGAGCAGTTCTTC.

The CDR3 DNA follows: TGTGCCAGCAGCCAGTGGGGGACTCACGAAAAACTGTTTTTT. It translates to CASSQWGTHEKLFF. The V call is TRBV3-1 (or the pseudogene TRBV3-2), the J call TRBJ1-4, with TRBD1 as a possible D gene (5 bases). The CDR3 loop spans 14 amino acids. Germline CDR1 is LGHDT and CDR2 is YNNKEL (reference sequence). The V and J ends lost 3 bases and 8 bases respectively, with 13 bases between them.

V gene TRBV6-5 combines with J gene TRBJ2-2, with 7 bases lining up with TRBD1. The CDR3 runs 15 residues. Germline lookup yields CDR1 MNHEY and CDR2 SVGAGI. The trim removed 6 bases at V and 1 base at J, leaving 5 bases unmatched. The CDR3 nucleotides read TGTGCCAGCAGCCGCGACAGGGTGAACACCGGGGAGCTGTTTTTT. It yields the protein CASSRDRVNTGELFF.

The genes are TRBV28 and TRBJ2-4; 8 bases fit TRBD2. The V segment lost 7 bases and the J segment 0 bases; nucleotides outside the gene matches: 5. The germline V gene has CDR1 MDHEN and CDR2 SYDVKM. There are 15 residues in the CDR3. The DNA of the CDR3 is TGTGCCAGCATCCCGGGAGGGACAGCCAAAAACATTCAGTACTTC. Amino acids: CASIPGGTAKNIQYF. The full variable domain, with the rest looked up from reference TRBV28 and TRBJ2-4, is DVKVTQSSRYLVKRTGEKVFLECVQDMDHENMFWYRQDPGLGLRLIYFSYDVKMKEKGDIPEGYSVSREKKERFSLILESASTNQTSMYLCASIPGGTAKNIQYFGAGTRLSVL.

The V and J genes are TRBV27 and TRBJ1-1; the D is unclear. CDR3 size: 12 residues. Trimming removed 5 bases at V and 10 bases at J, with 14 bases between. Germline CDR1 MNHEY, CDR2 SMNVEV (reference sequence). The CDR3 spells CASSLNGIRAFF. In DNA, the CDR3 is TGTGCCAGCAGTCTCAACGGGATCCGAGCTTTCTTT.

V usage is TRBV6-5 and J usage is TRBJ1-2; TRBD1 is a possible D gene (6 bases). V was clipped by 0 bases and J by 7 bases, with 12 bases between them. There are 14 residues in the CDR3. Germline-derived CDR1 and CDR2 are MNHEY and SVGAGI. Here the CDR3 DNA reads TGTGCCAGCAGTTACTCTCGAGGGGGTTTTGGCTACACCTTC. Protein product: CASSYSRGGFGYTF.

This chain links TRBV2 with TRBJ1-1, with D unresolved. V was clipped by 10 bases and J by 5 bases, with 14 bases between them. Looked up from germline, CDR1 is SNHLY and CDR2 is FYNNEI. The CDR3 length is 12 residues. CDR3 protein: CATHRGWTEAFF. The CDR3 region has the DNA TGTGCCACTCATCGGGGTTGGACTGAAGCTTTCTTT.

CDR3 nucleotide sequence: TGTGCCAGCAGCCCGCCGGGACTAGCGGGGGGTCTAACAGATACGCAGTATTTT. Protein sequence: CASSPPGLAGGLTDTQYF. The chain recombines TRBV11-2 with TRBJ2-3; 15 bases agree with TRBD2. Per germline, CDR1 SGHAT and CDR2 FQNNGV. The CDR3 runs to 18 residues. The V and J ends lost 5 bases and 3 bases, in that order; junction bases with no gene match: 9.